This T cell receptor (beta chain) came from a study of regulatory T cells in long-lasting Graves disease. CDR3-region Arm-PCR and iRepertoire HTBI primers produced the TCR beta libraries. TCRdb re-analysed the multiplex PCR reads in MiXCR, keeping a single row per CDR3 protein. Among 700,000 or so distinct CDR3 sequences listed, 25% to 35% were seen once. CDR1 GTSNPN and CDR2 SVGIG come from the germline V gene (reference sequence). V gave up 4 bases and J gave up 4 bases; unmatched junction bases: 6. The CDR3 runs 13 residues. This sample's time point: persistent/refractory GD, antithyroid drugs over 5 years with positive TRAb. The TCR library was made from RNA that had been extracted from PBMCs in TRIzol.

This TCR was recovered from a female donor with Graves disease. The V call is TRBV30, the J call TRBJ1-1, with TRBD1 matching 7 bases. Sequencing used peripheral blood mononuclear cells (PBMCs), obtained when the disease was refractory, from a patient treated with antithyroid drugs. CDR3 sequence (DNA): TGTGCCTGGAAATTGGCAGGGGGCACTGAAGCTTTCTTT. It translates to CAWKLAGGTEAFF.